Listed below are T cell receptor beta chains from one sample, sequenced in a study of blood T cell repertoires in COVID-19. The assay was immunoSEQ multiplex PCR, and TCRdb's table has in-frame clones only and misses some. The sample has a few hundred thousand clones; approximately 89% are singletons. The sequencing input was peripheral blood. These receptors all come from a woman between 50 and 59 years old who had recovered from COVID-19. Both conserved end residues are part of each CDR3. D genes are given only for firm matches. Clone size is not always given. Where it is, it says once, few, many or a class for expanded clones.

- TRBD2 TRBJ2-3 TRBV29-1 TGCAGCGTTGAAGACGGACTAGCGGGACGTAGCACAGATACGCAGTATTTT CSVEDGLAGRSTDTQYF
- TRBD1 TRBJ1-2 TRBV30 TGTGCCTGGAGCGAGAGGGGGGACAGCAAAAACTATGGCTACACCTTC CAWSERGDSKNYGYTF
- - TRBJ1-1 TRBV18 TGTGCCAGCTCACCAACACAGGGGAACACTGAAGCTTTCTTT CASSPTQGNTEAFF
- TRBD1 TRBJ2-7 TRBV7-9 TGTGCCAGCAGCCCAAGGACAGGGACCCCCTACGAGCAGTACTTC CASSPRTGTPYEQYF
- TRBD2 TRBJ2-5 TRBV28 TGTGCCAGCAGCGGGACTAGCGGGGGCGGGGCAGAGACCCAGTACTTC CASSGTSGGGAETQYF
- - TRBJ2-5 TRBV6-6 TGTGCCAGCAGTTACTCGGGAGAAACCCAGTACTTC CASSYSGETQYF
- - TRBJ2-4 TRBV11-3 TGTGCCAGCAGCTTAGCCGGGGTCGGCATTCAGTACTTC CASSLAGVGIQYF
once - TRBJ2-3 TRBV2 TGTGCCAGCTGCCAACTAGAACCGACGCAGTATTTT CASCQLEPTQYF
- TRBD1 TRBJ1-1 TRBV2 TGTGCCAGCAATTGGGACAGGGTCACTGAAGCTTTCTTT CASNWDRVTEAFF
- TRBD1 TRBJ1-6 TRBV28 TGTGCCAGCAGTACAGGGGGCGGGTATAATTCACCCCTCCACTTT CASSTGGGYNSPLHF
- - TRBJ1-5 TRBV30 TGTGCCTGGAGTGCCGGGACAAAGTTTTATAGCAATCAGCCCCAGCATTTT CAWSAGTKFYSNQPQHF
- TRBD1 TRBJ2-4 TRBV5-1 TGCGCCAGCAGCTTACGACAGGGGAGAGACATTCAGTACTTC CASSLRQGRDIQYF
- - TRBJ1-1 TRBV11-2 TGTGCCAGCAGCTTAATGGAGGGGTTGAACACTGAAGCTTTCTTT CASSLMEGLNTEAFF
- TRBD1 TRBJ2-3 TRBV15 TGTGCCACCAGCCCCAGCGGCGCAGGGGGATTTCCCACAGATACGCAGTATTTT CATSPSGAGGFPTDTQYF
- TRBD1 TRBJ2-7 TRBV30 TGTGCCTTTGATAGGGGACAGGGTTTGGACGAGCAGTACTTC CAFDRGQGLDEQYF
- TRBD1 TRBJ1-4 TRBV12-5 TGTGCTAGTGGTTTAACCGACAGGGATACAACTAATGAAAAACTGTTTTTT CASGLTDRDTTNEKLFF
- TRBD2 TRBJ2-1 TRBV27 TGTGCCAGCAGTCGAGCGGGAGAGGCGAATGAGCAGTTCTTC CASSRAGEANEQFF
- - TRBJ1-2 TRBV19 TGTGCCAGTACCCCGGGTTCGGGGTACGGGCGAGGCTACACCTTC CASTPGSGYGRGYTF
few - TRBJ2-7 TRBV9 TGTGCCAGCGGCCGAGGGCTCGAGCAGTACTTC CASGRGLEQYF
- - TRBJ1-1 TRBV3-1/TRBV3-2 TGTGCCAGCAGCCAAGAGGAGTCCAACACTGAAGCTTTCTTT CASSQEESNTEAFF
- - TRBJ2-1 TRBV19 TGTGCCAGTGAGGGTGGAGAGCAGTTCTTC CASEGGEQFF
- - TRBJ2-7 TRBV7-2 TGTGCCAGCAGCACACCCAGAGGCGAGCAGTACTTC CASSTPRGEQYF
- TRBD2 TRBJ2-5 TRBV5-1 TGCGCCAGCAGCTTGGGACTAGCGGGAATAGAGAAAGAGACCCAGTACTTC CASSLGLAGIEKETQYF
few - TRBJ1-1 TRBV18 TGTGCCAGCTCACCAGGGCGGAACACTGAAGCTTTCTTT CASSPGRNTEAFF
- - TRBJ1-1 TRBV2 TGTGCCAGCCTAAAAGATGGAGTTTCGAACACTGAAGCTTTCTTT CASLKDGVSNTEAFF
- - TRBJ2-1 TRBV7-3 TGTGCCAGCAGCTTAAAGCCCCTATACAATGAGCAGTTCTTC CASSLKPLYNEQFF
- TRBD2 TRBJ2-3 TRBV28 TGTGCCAGCAGTACAGGACTAGCGGTAATAAGCACAGATACGCAGTATTTT CASSTGLAVISTDTQYF
few - TRBJ1-5 TRBV6-2/TRBV6-3 TGTGCCAGCAGTTACTCGAGAGCAGACTCGAAGCCCCAGCATTTT CASSYSRADSKPQHF
- - TRBJ1-5 TRBV19 TGTGCCAGTAGTATAGACCGGGAAAGCAATCAGCCCCAGCATTTT CASSIDRESNQPQHF
- - TRBJ1-5 TRBV28 TGTGCCAGCAGTTTATACGGTAGCAATCAGCCCCAGCATTTT CASSLYGSNQPQHF
many TRBD1 TRBJ2-7 TRBV6-5 TGTGCCAGCAGTCCCGGGACAGGGTACTTC CASSPGTGYF
- TRBD2 TRBJ2-3 TRBV6-5 TGTGCCAGCAGTTCCTCCGGGAGGGCCTCAGATACGCAGTATTTT CASSSSGRASDTQYF
- TRBD2 TRBJ2-1 TRBV5-1 TGCGCCAGCAGCTCAACCATTCGACTAGCGGGTTCCTACAATGAGCAGTTCTTC CASSSTIRLAGSYNEQFF
- - TRBJ2-4 TRBV19 TGTGCCAGTAGTATAAGGGGGGGCGGTGGCAAAAACATTCAGTACTTC CASSIRGGGGKNIQYF
- TRBD2 TRBJ2-5 TRBV7-2 TGTGCCAGCAGCTTAGGAGCGGGGGGGCTGGAGACCCAGTACTTC CASSLGAGGLETQYF
- TRBD1 TRBJ1-1 TRBV10-2 TGCGCCAGCACCTTTCTAGGGGACAGGGGTTCTGAAGCTTTCTTT CASTFLGDRGSEAFF
- - TRBJ1-4 TRBV9 TGTGCCAGCAGCGGGAGGACAGCCAGGGCTGAAAAACTGTTTTTT CASSGRTARAEKLFF
- TRBD1 TRBJ1-5 TRBV4-1 TGCGCCAGCAGCCCTATACCGGGACAGGGGGCGCGGAGCAATCAGCCCCAGCATTTT CASSPIPGQGARSNQPQHF
- - TRBJ1-6 TRBV27 TGTGCCAGCAGCCCACCAGGGCAGTCTCCCGTGCCCCTCCACTTT CASSPPGQSPVPLHF
- - TRBJ2-7 TRBV28 TGTGCCAGCAGCAAGCCGGGGGTTAAGCAGTACTTC CASSKPGVKQYF
- - TRBJ1-1 TRBV18 TGTGCCAGCTCACCAGGGGTAAGGGAGACTGAAGCTTTCTTT CASSPGVRETEAFF
few - TRBJ1-2 TRBV3-1/TRBV3-2 TGTGCCAGCAGCCCCCCCGACAGTCTCTATGGCTACACCTTC CASSPPDSLYGYTF
- TRBD2 TRBJ2-3 TRBV5-4 TGTGCCAGCAGCTTGGAGGAGGGGCTAGCGGCAGATACGCAGTATTTT CASSLEEGLAADTQYF
- TRBD2 TRBJ2-7 TRBV15 TGTGCCACCAGCAGAGATCGACTAGCGGATCCCTACGAGCAGTACTTC CATSRDRLADPYEQYF
- TRBD2 TRBJ2-1 TRBV27 TGTGCCAGCAGAACACTAGCGGGGGGATTTCTAAATGAGCAGTTCTTC CASRTLAGGFLNEQFF
- TRBD1 TRBJ1-4 TRBV2 TGTGCCAGCAGGGTAGACAGGGGGCTTGAAAAACTGTTTTTT CASRVDRGLEKLFF
- TRBD1 TRBJ1-6 TRBV6-2/TRBV6-3 TGTGCCAGCAGTTTCGGTTTTGACAGGGTGAATTCACCCCTCCACTTT CASSFGFDRVNSPLHF
- - TRBJ1-3 TRBV7-2 TGTGCCAGCAGCTTAGCTCTCGTGGCACCTGGAAACACCATATATTTT CASSLALVAPGNTIYF
- TRBD1 TRBJ1-1 TRBV7-2 TGTGCCAGCAGCTCTACGACAGGGGGCGGATCTGAAGCTTTCTTT CASSSTTGGGSEAFF
- TRBD1 TRBJ1-1 TRBV28 TGTGCCAGCAGTTCTTACAGGGGACGCATGGTGAACACTGAAGCTTTCTTT CASSSYRGRMVNTEAFF
few TRBD1 TRBJ1-1 TRBV30 TGTGCCTGGAACAGGGGCCCGAACACTGAAGCTTTCTTT CAWNRGPNTEAFF
- TRBD2 TRBJ2-6 TRBV20-1 TGCAGTGCTAGTGTCGGGAGGGCCTCTGGGGCCAACGTCCTGACTTTC CSASVGRASGANVLTF
- TRBD1 TRBJ1-2 TRBV4-3 TGCGCCAGCAGCCATCAGGGGACAGGGAGATTGTATGGCTACACCTTC CASSHQGTGRLYGYTF
once - TRBJ2-3 TRBV20-1 TGCAGTGCTAGCTATGGAGATACGCAGTATTTT CSASYGDTQYF